These 16 T cell receptor beta chains originate from one sample sequenced in a study of blood T cells in healthy people across ages. It was with a sample-barcoded 5' primer and a J-beta primer mix that a second PCR of about 6 to 12 cycles was run. TCRdb re-analysed the 5' RACE reads in MiXCR, keeping a single row per CDR3 protein. The table lists just under 750,000 distinct CDR3 sequences, about 20% of them singletons. Sequencing input: blood. The receptors were gathered from a man aged 65-85 years in good health.

This chain uses TRBV6-1 with TRBJ2-7; D is undetermined. Trimming removed 2 bases from V and 6 bases from J, with 11 bases in between. The length of the CDR3 is 13 residues. Germline V gives CDR1 MNHNS, CDR2 SASEGT. In DNA, the CDR3 is TGTGCCAGCAGTGAACTTTGGAATACCGAGCAGTACTTC. As protein: CASSELWNTEQYF.

This clonotype was observed a few times. J is TRBJ2-5 and V is TRBV7-9; D not resolved. The germline V and J ends were trimmed by 3 bases and 2 bases, with 10 bases remaining between them. Germline CDR1 reads SEHNR; CDR2 reads FQNEAQ (reference sequence). CDR3 length: 14 amino acids. DNA of the CDR3: TGTGCCAGCAGCTTCAGTCGGAGTCAAGAGACCCAGTACTTC. Protein sequence: CASSFSRSQETQYF.

This clonotype occurred a few times. This chain links TRBV30 with TRBJ2-7; D call uncertain. The V and J ends lost 2 bases and 4 bases respectively, with 12 bases between them. The CDR3 length is 13 residues. Germline loops: CDR1 GTSNPN, CDR2 SVGIG (reference sequence). CDR3 sequence reads: CAWSPPEPYEQYV. CDR3 nucleotide sequence: TGTGCCTGGAGTCCGCCGGAACCTTACGAGCAGTACGTC.

This clonotype came up a few times. V gene TRBV10-3 combines with J gene TRBJ1-4, with D uncertain. CDR1 is ENHRY and CDR2 is SYGVKD in the germline V gene. This CDR3 is 13 amino acids long. With 6 bases removed from V and 5 bases from J, the gap between germline ends came to 10 bases. In nucleotides, the CDR3 is TGTGCCATCAGCCCCCAGCGAAATGAAAAACTGTTTTTT. Residues: CAISPQRNEKLFF.

There are a few counts of this clonotype. The rearrangement uses TRBV20-1 and TRBJ1-2; D not resolved. In germline, CDR1 is DFQATT, CDR2 SNEGSKA (reference sequence). This CDR3 is 14 amino acids long. Trimming pared 0 bases from V and 3 bases from J, leaving 11 bases between. Written as DNA, the CDR3 is TGCAGTGCTAGAGAAACACCCGGACACTATGGCTACACCTTC. Translated: CSARETPGHYGYTF.

This clonotype was detected a few times. The V call is TRBV3-1, the J call TRBJ2-3, with TRBD1 identical over 7 bases. This CDR3 is 15 amino acids long. Germline trimming cut 3 bases from V and 4 bases from J; bases unmatched to any gene: 7. Germline CDR1 is LGHDT and CDR2 is YNNKEL (reference sequence). The CDR3 spells CASSHYRGKADTQYF. The CDR3 coding sequence is TGTGCCAGCAGCCACTACAGGGGTAAGGCAGATACGCAGTATTTT.

The V gene is TRBV6-2 or TRBV6-3, the J gene TRBJ2-7; TRBD2 agrees at 9 bases. V shed 2 bases, J shed 4 bases, and the junction held 6 bases outside the gene matches. The CDR3 runs to 15 residues. Germline V lookup: CDR1 MNHEY, CDR2 SVGEGT. The CDR3 sequence is CASSYLLAGPYEQYV. The CDR3 nucleotides read TGTGCCAGCAGTTACCTCCTAGCGGGACCTTACGAGCAGTACGTC.

The rearrangement links TRBV29-1 to TRBJ1-2; TRBD1 matches at 9 bases. Germline-derived CDR1 and CDR2 are SQVTM and ANQGSEA. V lost 5 bases to trimming and J lost 7 bases; unmatched junction nucleotides: 8. The CDR3 length is 13 residues. The CDR3 is CSVSPGQGGGYTF. DNA of the CDR3: TGCAGCGTTTCGCCGGGACAGGGCGGTGGCTACACCTTC.

About this clonotype: One junction end does not reproduce the germline sequence, and a read error may be involved. The chain recombines TRBV20-1 with TRBJ1-5; D may be TRBD1 (6 bases). The CDR3 length is 15 residues. Per germline, CDR1 DFQATT and CDR2 SNEGSKA (reference sequence). The CDR3 bases are TGCAGCGCTAGACCCTACACGAGGGGGGATCAGCCCCAGCATTTT. The encoded protein is CSARPYTRGDQPQHF.

This clonotype was seen only a few times. The chain recombines TRBV20-1 with TRBJ2-7; 8 bases agree with TRBD2. The CDR3 runs to 16 residues. Germline V lookup: CDR1 DFQATT, CDR2 SNEGSKA (reference sequence). The V segment lost 0 bases and the J segment 0 bases; nucleotides outside the gene matches: 7. The CDR3 spells CSAREGFGGDSYEQYF. In nucleotides, the CDR3 is TGCAGTGCTAGAGAGGGGTTCGGGGGGGACTCCTACGAGCAGTACTTC.

The genes are TRBV9 and TRBJ2-3; D remains unclear. Trimming removed 0 bases from V and 0 bases from J, with 8 bases in between. The CDR3 totals 15 residues. CDR1 SGDLS and CDR2 YYNGEE come from the germline V gene. CDR3 loop: CASSVATFSTDTQYF. The CDR3 bases are TGTGCCAGCAGCGTAGCCACCTTTAGCACAGATACGCAGTATTTT.

Comments on this clonotype: A read error may produce the germline difference seen at one junction end. The rearrangement joins TRBV11-1 to TRBJ2-3; 7 nucleotides agree with TRBD1. CDR1 SGHAT and CDR2 FQDESV come from the germline V gene (reference sequence). This CDR3 contains 15 residues. The CDR3 spells CASSRRQGPTGTQYF. CDR3 in DNA: TGTGCCAGCAGCCGTAGACAGGGTCCCACAGGTACGCAGTATTTT.

This clonotype was observed a few times. V is TRBV5-4 and J is TRBJ2-3; the D gene is possibly TRBD2 (5 bases). This CDR3 spans 15 amino acids. Germline V gene sequence: CDR1 SGHNT, CDR2 YYREEE (reference sequence). Trimming left V 7 bases short and J 2 bases short, with 17 bases between. CDR3 region: CASFPGITFTDTQYF. CDR3 DNA sequence: TGTGCCAGCTTTCCGGGAATCACGTTCACAGATACGCAGTATTTT.

The chain uses TRBV4-3 and TRBJ2-1; D is undetermined. Trimming pared 0 bases from V and 4 bases from J, leaving 13 bases between. The CDR3 is 16 residues long. CDR1 is LGHNA, CDR2 YSLEER, per germline. CDR3 loop: CASSQDRPPAYNEQFF. The CDR3 DNA is TGCGCCAGCAGCCAAGATCGACCACCCGCGTACAATGAGCAGTTCTTC.

This clonotype has more than one count but fewer than ten. This may be a read error, as it is one base from a much larger clone. This chain connects TRBV29-1 to TRBJ2-1; 10 bases agree with TRBD2. The CDR3 is made up of 14 amino acids. The germline V gene encodes CDR1 SQVTM and CDR2 ANQGSEA. The CDR3 here is CNAHLTSGYNEQFF. The CDR3 DNA reads TGCAACGCCCATTTGACTAGCGGGTACAATGAGCAGTTCTTC.

This clonotype turned up a few times. This rearrangement joins TRBV7-9 to TRBJ2-1; D possibly matches TRBD1 or TRBD2 (7 bases each). Germline V gene data show CDR1 as SEHNR and CDR2 as FQNEAQ (reference sequence). This CDR3 spans 17 amino acids. Trimming removed 5 bases at V and 4 bases at J, with 21 bases between. The CDR3 bases are TGTGCCAGCAGCCGCCATCGGGGGGACAGAGCTTACAATGAGCAGTTCTTC. Encoded protein: CASSRHRGDRAYNEQFF. The full variable domain, with the rest looked up from reference TRBV7-9 and TRBJ2-1, is DTGVSQNPRHKITKRGQNVTFRCDPISEHNRLYWYRQTLGQGPEFLTYFQNEAQLEKSRLLSDRFSAERPKGSFSTLEIQRTEQGDSAMYLCASSRHRGDRAYNEQFFGPGTRLTVL.